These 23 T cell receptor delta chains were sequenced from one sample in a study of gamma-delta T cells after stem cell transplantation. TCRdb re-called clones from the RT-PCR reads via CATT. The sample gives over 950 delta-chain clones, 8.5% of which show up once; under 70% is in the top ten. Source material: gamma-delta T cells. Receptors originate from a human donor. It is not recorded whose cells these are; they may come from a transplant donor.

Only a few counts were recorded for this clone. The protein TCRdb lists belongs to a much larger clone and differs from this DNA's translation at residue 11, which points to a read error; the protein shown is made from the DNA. Written as DNA, the CDR3 is TGTGCCTGTGACCCTCTAGTCCACCCTGGGGACGATAAACTCATCTTT. As protein: CACDPLVHPGDDKLIF. The V gene is TRDV2, the J gene TRDJ1, with a weak D call TRDD3 (6 bases). The V gene's germline CDR1 is GEAIGNYY and CDR2 EKD. The CDR3 runs to 16 residues. V lost 3 bases and J 4 bases, leaving 20 bases between the germline ends.

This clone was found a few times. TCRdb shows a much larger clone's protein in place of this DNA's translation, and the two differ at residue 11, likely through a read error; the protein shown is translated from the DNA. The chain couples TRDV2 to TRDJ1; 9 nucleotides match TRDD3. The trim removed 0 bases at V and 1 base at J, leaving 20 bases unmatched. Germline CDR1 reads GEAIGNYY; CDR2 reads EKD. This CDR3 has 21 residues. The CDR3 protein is CACDTLQSGGCDWGGTDKLIF. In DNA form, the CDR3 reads TGTGCCTGTGACACCCTTCAATCTGGGGGATGCGATTGGGGAGGCACCGATAAACTCATCTTT.

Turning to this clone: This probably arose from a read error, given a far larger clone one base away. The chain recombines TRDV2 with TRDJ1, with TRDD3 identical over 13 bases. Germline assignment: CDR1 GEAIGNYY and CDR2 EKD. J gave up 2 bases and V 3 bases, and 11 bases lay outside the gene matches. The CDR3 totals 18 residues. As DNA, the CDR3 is TGTGCCTGTGACGCCTTACTGGGGGATACGCGCGGAACCGATAAACTCATCTTT. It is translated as CACDALLGDTRGTDKLIF.

The CDR3 reads CACDLLGGQRDGPDKLIF. The CDR3 DNA reads TGTGCCTGTGATTTACTGGGGGGCCAAAGGGATGGCCCCGATAAACTCATCTTT. The chain couples TRDV2 to TRDJ1; TRDD3 aligns across 8 bases. The CDR3 is 18 residues long. The germline V gene has CDR1 GEAIGNYY and CDR2 EKD. V trimming: 4 bases; J trimming: 3 bases; junction bases outside the gene matches: 18.

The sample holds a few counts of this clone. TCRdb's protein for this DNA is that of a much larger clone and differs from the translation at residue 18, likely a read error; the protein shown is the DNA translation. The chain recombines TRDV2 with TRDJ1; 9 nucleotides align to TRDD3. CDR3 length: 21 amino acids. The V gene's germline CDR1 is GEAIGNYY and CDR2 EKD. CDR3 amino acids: CACDPLPDPGGSRRHTDNLIF. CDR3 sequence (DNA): TGTGCCTGTGACCCTCTGCCCGACCCTGGGGGATCTCGGAGGCACACCGATAACCTCATCTTT.

The CDR3 reads CACDTLGIRVADKLIF. In DNA form, the CDR3 reads TGTGCCTGTGACACGCTGGGGATACGCGTCGCCGATAAACTCATCTTT. The chain links TRDV2 to TRDJ1; 9 nucleotides match TRDD3. Germline V gene sequence: CDR1 GEAIGNYY, CDR2 EKD. The J segment lost 3 bases and the V segment lost 1 base, leaving 8 bases of the junction unmatched. This CDR3 has 16 residues.

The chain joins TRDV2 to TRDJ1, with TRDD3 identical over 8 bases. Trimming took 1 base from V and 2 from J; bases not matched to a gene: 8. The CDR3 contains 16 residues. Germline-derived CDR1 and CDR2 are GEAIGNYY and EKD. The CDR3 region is CACDTLGAKGTDKLIF. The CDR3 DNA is TGTGCCTGTGACACACTGGGGGCTAAAGGAACCGATAAACTCATCTTT.

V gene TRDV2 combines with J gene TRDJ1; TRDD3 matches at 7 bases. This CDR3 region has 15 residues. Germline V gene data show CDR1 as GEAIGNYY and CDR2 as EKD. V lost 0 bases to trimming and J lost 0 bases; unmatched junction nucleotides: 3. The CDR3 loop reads CACDTLGVNTDKLIF. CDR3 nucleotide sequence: TGTGCCTGTGACACCCTGGGGGTTAACACCGATAAACTCATCTTT.

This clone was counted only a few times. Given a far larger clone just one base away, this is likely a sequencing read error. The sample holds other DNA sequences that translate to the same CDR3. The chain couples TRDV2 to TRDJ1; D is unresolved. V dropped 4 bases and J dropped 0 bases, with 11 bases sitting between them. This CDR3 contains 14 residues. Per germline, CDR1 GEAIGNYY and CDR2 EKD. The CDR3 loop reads CACDTVSDTDKLIF. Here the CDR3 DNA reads TGTGCCTGTGATACCGTATCGGACACCGATAAACTCATCTTT.

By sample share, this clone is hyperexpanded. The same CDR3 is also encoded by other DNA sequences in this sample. The CDR3 sequence: CAATDKLIF. As DNA, the CDR3 is TGTGCAGCTACCGATAAACTCATCTTT. This rearrangement joins TRAV23/DV6 to TRDJ1; no firm D call. There are 9 residues in the CDR3. Deletions cut 5 bases from V and 2 bases from J, with 1 base between. The germline V gene encodes CDR1 NTAFDY and CDR2 IRPDVSE (reference sequence).

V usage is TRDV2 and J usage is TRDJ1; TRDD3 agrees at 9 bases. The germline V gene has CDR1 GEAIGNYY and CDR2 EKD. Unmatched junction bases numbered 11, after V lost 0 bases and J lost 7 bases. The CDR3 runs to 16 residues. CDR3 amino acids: CACDTLGGDTSAKLIF. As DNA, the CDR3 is TGTGCCTGTGACACCCTTGGTGGGGATACGTCTGCTAAACTCATCTTT.

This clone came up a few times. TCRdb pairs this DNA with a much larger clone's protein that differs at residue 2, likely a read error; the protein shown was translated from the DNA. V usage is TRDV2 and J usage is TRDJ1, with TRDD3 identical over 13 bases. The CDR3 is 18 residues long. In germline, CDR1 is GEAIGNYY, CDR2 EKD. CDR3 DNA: TGTTCCTGTGACACGCTGAACTGGGGGATACGCGGTCCCGATAAACTCATCTTT. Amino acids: CSCDTLNWGIRGPDKLIF.

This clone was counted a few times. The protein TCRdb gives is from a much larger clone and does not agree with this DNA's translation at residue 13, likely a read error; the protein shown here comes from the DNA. In DNA, the CDR3 is TGTGCCTGTGACACGCTGAACTGGGGGATACGCGGTCTCGATAAACTCATCTTT. Residues: CACDTLNWGIRGLDKLIF. The chain combines TRDV2 with TRDJ1; 13 nucleotides align to TRDD3. Unmatched junction bases numbered 11, after V lost 1 base and J lost 4 bases. The CDR3 covers 18 residues. In germline, CDR1 is GEAIGNYY, CDR2 EKD.

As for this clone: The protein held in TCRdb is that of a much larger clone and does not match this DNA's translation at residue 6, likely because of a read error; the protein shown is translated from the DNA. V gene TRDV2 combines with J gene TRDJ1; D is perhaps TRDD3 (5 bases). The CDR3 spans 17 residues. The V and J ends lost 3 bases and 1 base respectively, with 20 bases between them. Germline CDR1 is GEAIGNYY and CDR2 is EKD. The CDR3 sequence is CACDSPGGSRGTDKLIF. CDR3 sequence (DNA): TGTGCCTGTGACTCCCCGGGGGGTTCCCGTGGCACCGATAAACTCATCTTT.

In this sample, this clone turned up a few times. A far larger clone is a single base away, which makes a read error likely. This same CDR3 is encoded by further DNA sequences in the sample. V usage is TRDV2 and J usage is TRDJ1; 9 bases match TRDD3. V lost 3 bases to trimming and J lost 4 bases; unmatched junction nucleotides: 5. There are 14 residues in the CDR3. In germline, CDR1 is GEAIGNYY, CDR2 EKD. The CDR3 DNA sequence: TGTGCCTGTGACCTGCTGGGGGATCACGATAAACTCATCTTT. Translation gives CACDLLGDHDKLIF.

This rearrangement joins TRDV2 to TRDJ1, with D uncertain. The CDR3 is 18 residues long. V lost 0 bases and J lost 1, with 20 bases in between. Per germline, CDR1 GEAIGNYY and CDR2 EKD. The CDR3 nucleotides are TGTGCCTGTGACACCGTGCAGCCGACCGAACCTGGCACCGATAAACTCATCTTT. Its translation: CACDTVQPTEPGTDKLIF.

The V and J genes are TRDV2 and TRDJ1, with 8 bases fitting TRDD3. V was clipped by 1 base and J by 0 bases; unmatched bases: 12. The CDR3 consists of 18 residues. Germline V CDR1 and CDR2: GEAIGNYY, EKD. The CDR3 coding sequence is TGTGCCTGTGACACGGTTGGCCGGGGGATAACCGACACCGATAAACTCATCTTT. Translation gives CACDTVGRGITDTDKLIF.

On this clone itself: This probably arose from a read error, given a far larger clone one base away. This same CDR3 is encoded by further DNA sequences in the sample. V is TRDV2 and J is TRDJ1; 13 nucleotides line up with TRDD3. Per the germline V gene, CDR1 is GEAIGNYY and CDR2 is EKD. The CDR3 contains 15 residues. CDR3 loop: CACDKLGDTADKLIF. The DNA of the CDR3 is TGTGCCTGCGACAAACTGGGGGATACGGCCGATAAACTCATCTTT.

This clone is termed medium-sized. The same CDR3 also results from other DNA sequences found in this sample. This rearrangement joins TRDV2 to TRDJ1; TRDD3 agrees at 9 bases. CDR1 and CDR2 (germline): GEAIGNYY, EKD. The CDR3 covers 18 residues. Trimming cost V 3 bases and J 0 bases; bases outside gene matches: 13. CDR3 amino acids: CACDPIKGIRRYTDKLIF. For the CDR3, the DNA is TGTGCCTGTGACCCGATAAAGGGGATACGCAGGTACACCGATAAACTCATCTTT.

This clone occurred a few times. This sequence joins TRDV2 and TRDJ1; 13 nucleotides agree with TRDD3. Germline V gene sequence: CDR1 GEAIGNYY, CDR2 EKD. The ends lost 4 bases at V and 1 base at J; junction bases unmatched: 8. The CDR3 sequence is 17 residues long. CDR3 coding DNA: TGTGCCTGTGATCCCGTACTGGGGGATACGCGCACCGATAAACTCATCTTT. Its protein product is CACDPVLGDTRTDKLIF.

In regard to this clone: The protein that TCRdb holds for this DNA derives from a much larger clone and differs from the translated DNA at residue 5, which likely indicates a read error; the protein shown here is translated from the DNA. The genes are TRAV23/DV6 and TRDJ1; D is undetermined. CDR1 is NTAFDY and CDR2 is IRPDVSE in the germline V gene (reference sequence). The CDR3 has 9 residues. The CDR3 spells CAATGKLIF. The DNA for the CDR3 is TGTGCAGCTACCGGTAAACTCATCTTT.

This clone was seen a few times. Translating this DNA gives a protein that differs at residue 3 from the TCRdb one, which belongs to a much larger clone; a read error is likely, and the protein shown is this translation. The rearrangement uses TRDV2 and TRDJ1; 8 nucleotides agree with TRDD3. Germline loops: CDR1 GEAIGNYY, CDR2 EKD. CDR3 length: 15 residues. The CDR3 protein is CARDSLLGASDKLIF. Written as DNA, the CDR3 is TGTGCCCGTGACTCCCTACTGGGGGCCTCCGATAAACTCATCTTT.

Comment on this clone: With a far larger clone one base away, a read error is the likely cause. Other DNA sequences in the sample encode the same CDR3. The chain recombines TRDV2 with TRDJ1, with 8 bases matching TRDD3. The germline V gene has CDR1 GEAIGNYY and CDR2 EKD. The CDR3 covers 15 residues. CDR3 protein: CACDSLLGASDKLIF. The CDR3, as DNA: TGTGCCTGTGACTCCCTACTGGGGGCCTCCGATAAACTCATCTTC.